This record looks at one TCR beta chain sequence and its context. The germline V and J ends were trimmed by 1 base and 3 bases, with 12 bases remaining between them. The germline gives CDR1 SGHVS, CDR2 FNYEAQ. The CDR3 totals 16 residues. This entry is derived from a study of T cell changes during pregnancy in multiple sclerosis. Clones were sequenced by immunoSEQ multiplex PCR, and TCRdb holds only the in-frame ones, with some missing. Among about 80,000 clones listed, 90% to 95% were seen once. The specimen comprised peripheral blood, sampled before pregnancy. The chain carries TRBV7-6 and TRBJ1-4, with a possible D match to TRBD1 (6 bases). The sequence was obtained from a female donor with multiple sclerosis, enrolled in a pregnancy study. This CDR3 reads CASSLEVWTANEKLFF. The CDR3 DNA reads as TGTGCCAGCAGCTTAGAAGTTTGGACAGCTAATGAAAAACTGTTTTTT.